The text below deals with one TCR beta chain. This sample is part of a study of blood T cell repertoires in COVID-19. For the study at large: Collection of acute and convalescent COVID-19 samples took place in the United States, Italy and Spain. T cells, B-cell-depleted T cells, or PBMCs supplied cDNA or gDNA.

V shed 0 bases and J 7 bases; nucleotides not matched to a gene: 5. CDR1 is SGHDT and CDR2 is YYEEEE in the germline V gene. The length of the CDR3 is 15 residues. As handled by the study authors: Amplification with reference gene primers provided the estimates of nucleated cell counts. Libraries were prepared by immunoSEQ multiplex PCR; TCRdb keeps only in-frame clonotypes and omits some of them. V and J calls and clone size are given by that table; D and trimming were obtained from the DNA. Of approximately 100,000 clones in the sample, roughly 80% were seen once. The chain combines TRBV5-6 with TRBJ2-2; 8 bases match TRBD1. Sequencing was carried out using peripheral blood. The receptor was isolated from a man aged 60-69 years with acute or convalescent COVID-19. The CDR3 DNA sequence: TGTGCCAGCAGCTTGGGACAGGGGTTCGGCGGGGAGCTGTTTTTT. Its protein product is CASSLGQGFGGELFF.